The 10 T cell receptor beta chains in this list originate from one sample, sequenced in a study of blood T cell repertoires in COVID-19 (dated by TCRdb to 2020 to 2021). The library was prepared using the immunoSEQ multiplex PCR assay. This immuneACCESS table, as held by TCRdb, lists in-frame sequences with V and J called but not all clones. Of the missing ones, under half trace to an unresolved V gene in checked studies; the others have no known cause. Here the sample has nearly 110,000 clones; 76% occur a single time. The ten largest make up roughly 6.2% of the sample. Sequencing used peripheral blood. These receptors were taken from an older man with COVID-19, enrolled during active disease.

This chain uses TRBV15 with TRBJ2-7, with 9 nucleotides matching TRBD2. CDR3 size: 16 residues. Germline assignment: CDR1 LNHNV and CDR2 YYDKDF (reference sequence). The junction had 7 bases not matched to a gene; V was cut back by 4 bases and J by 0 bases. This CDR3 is CATSTPSGDSSYEQYF. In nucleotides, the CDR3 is TGTGCCACCAGCACCCCTAGCGGGGACAGCTCCTACGAGCAGTACTTC.

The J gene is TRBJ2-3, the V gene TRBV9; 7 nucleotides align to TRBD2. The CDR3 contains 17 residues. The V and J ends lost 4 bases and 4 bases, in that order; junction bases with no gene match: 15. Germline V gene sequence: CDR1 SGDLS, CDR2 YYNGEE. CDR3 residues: CASSPQRRGSGADTQYF. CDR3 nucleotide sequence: TGTGCCAGCAGCCCCCAGAGGCGCGGGAGCGGAGCAGATACGCAGTATTTT.

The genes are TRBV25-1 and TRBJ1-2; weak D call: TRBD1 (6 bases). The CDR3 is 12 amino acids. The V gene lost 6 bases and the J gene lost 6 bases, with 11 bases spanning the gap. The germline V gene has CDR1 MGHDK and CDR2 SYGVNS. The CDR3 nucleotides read TGTGCCAGCAGGGGGGCGCAGAATGGCTACACCTTC. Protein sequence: CASRGAQNGYTF.

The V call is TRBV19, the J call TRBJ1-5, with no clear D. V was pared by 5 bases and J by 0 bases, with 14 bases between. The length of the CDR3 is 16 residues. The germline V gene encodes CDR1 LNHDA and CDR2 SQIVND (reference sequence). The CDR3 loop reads CASSRQAALSNQPQHF. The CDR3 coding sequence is TGTGCCAGTAGTCGGCAGGCCGCCCTTAGCAATCAGCCCCAGCATTTT.

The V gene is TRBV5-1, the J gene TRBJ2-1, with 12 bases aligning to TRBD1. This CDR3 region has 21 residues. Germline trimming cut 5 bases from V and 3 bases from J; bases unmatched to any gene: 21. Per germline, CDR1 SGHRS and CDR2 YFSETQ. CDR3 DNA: TGCGCCAGCAGGGGACAGGGGGCGCGAATTCAGCGGGCGTCTAACTACAATGAGCAGTTCTTC. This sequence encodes CASRGQGARIQRASNYNEQFF.

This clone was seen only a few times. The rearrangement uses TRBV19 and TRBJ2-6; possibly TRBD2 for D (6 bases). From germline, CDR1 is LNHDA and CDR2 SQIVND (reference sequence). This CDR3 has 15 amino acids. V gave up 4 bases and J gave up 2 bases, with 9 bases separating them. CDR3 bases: TGTGCCAGTAGTAATACGGGGGCTGGGGCCAACGTCCTGACTTTC. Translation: CASSNTGAGANVLTF.

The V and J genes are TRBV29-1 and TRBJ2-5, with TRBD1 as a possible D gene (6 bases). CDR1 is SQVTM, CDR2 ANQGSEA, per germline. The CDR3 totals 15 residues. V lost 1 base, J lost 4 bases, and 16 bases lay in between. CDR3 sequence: CSVEGGRGLLETQYF. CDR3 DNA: TGCAGCGTTGAAGGAGGCAGGGGCTTGCTAGAGACCCAGTACTTC.

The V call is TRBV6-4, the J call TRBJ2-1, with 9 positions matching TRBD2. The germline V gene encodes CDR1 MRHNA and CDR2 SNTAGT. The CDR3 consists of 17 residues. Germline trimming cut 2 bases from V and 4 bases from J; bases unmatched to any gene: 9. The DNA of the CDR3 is TGTGCCAGCAGTGACGCGGCGGGAGGGAACCTTTACAATGAGCAGTTCTTC. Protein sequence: CASSDAAGGNLYNEQFF.

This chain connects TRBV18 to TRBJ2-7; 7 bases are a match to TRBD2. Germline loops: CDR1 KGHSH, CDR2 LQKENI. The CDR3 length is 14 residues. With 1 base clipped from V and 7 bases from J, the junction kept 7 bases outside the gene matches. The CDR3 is CASSPRSGGREQYF. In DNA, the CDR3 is TGTGCCAGCTCACCACGCTCGGGAGGCAGGGAGCAGTACTTC.

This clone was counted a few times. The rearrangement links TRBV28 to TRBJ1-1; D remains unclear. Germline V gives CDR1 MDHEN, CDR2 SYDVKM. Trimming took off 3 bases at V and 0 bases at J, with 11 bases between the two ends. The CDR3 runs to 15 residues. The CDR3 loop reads CASSFEQRMNTEAFF. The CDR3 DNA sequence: TGTGCCAGCAGTTTCGAGCAGCGAATGAACACTGAAGCTTTCTTT.